The source of this T cell receptor beta chain is a study of blood T cell repertoires in COVID-19. Study information: Collection of acute and convalescent COVID-19 samples took place in the United States, Italy and Spain. The analysed material was cDNA or gDNA that came from T cells, B-cell-depleted T cells, or PBMCs.

Trimming took 9 bases from V and 4 from J; bases not matched to a gene: 10. Germline CDR1 and CDR2: LGHNA and YSLEER. The CDR3 is 16 amino acids. In the original analysis: It was from reference gene primer amplification that nucleated cell counts were estimated. Clones were read by immunoSEQ multiplex PCR, and TCRdb kept only the in-frame ones, dropping some. D and trimming were read from the DNA, whereas the V and J calls and clone size are those reported in that table. The data show over 100,000 clones, 75% to 90% seen once. The TCR originated in a woman aged 60 to 75 with acute or convalescent COVID-19. Sequencing was performed on peripheral blood. This chain links TRBV4-3 with TRBJ2-1, with 12 bases that match TRBD2. CDR3 nucleotide sequence: TGCGCCAGTAACTTGGCCCTAGCGGGAGGGTACAATGAGCAGTTCTTC. Translating it yields CASNLALAGGYNEQFF.